This T cell receptor beta chain was recovered during a study of fetal regulatory T cell absence and autoimmunity. The study, taken as a whole, reports: Pancreas and cord blood did not differ much in TRB family usage.

Comments on this clone: Its antigen is not known.

The survey-level immunoSEQ assay was used. Method: immunoSEQ multiplex PCR; TCRdb's copy keeps in-frame clones and lacks some. The sample contains 95,000 or so clones, around 72% of which appear only once. This CDR3 has 13 residues. Germline lookup yields CDR1 KGHSH and CDR2 LQKENI. V was trimmed by 1 base and J by 3 bases, leaving 7 bases between them. The chain employs TRBV18 and TRBJ2-7; D uncertain. The source is a male donor with IPEX syndrome. The specimen sequenced was pancreas tissue. The CDR3 is CASSPLKGYEQYF. The DNA of the CDR3 is TGTGCCAGCTCACCACTGAAGGGCTACGAGCAGTACTTC.